A single sample is the source of the 5 T cell receptor beta chains below, sequenced in a study of Graves' ophthalmopathy and Graves' hyperthyroidism. Scientists amplified the TCR beta CDR3 regions from RNA transcripts. Following a first-round RT-PCR that used HTBI primers, a second-round multiplex PCR was carried out. TCRdb used MiXCR to reprocess the multiplex PCR reads, holding one entry per CDR3 protein. The sample consists of 660,000 or so distinct CDR3 sequences, just over 40% of them appearing once. Sequencing was performed on peripheral blood. The receptors stem from an adult man with Graves' ophthalmopathy.

This clonotype was picked up a small number of times. The chain has TRBV4-3 and TRBJ2-7, with 10 bases that match TRBD1. The CDR3 is 15 amino acids. V was clipped by 2 bases and J by 6 bases; unmatched bases: 7. Looked up from germline, CDR1 is LGHNA and CDR2 is YSLEER. The CDR3: CASSQPGQGVGEQYF. CDR3 bases: TGCGCCAGCAGCCAACCCGGACAGGGGGTCGGCGAGCAGTACTTC.

The V gene is TRBV7-8, the J gene TRBJ2-5, with 7 bases that match TRBD2. Near its end, the DNA agrees better with TRBJ2-4, so the J call may be wrong. The CDR3 runs to 14 residues. In germline, CDR1 is SGHVS, CDR2 FQNEAQ. The CDR3: CASSLEMGGDIQYF. Here the CDR3 DNA reads TGTGCCAGCAGCTTAGAGATGGGGGGGGACATTCAGTACTTC.

The V gene is TRBV6-5, the J gene TRBJ1-1; TRBD1 aligns across 7 bases. Per the germline V gene, CDR1 is MNHEY and CDR2 is SVGAGI. The CDR3 contains 13 residues. V was pared by 7 bases and J by 0 bases, with 2 bases of the junction left unmatched. The CDR3 sequence is CASIGTVNTEAFF. The CDR3 DNA sequence: TGTGCCAGCATTGGGACAGTGAACACTGAAGCTTTCTTT.

V usage is TRBV19 and J usage is TRBJ2-6; no clear D. Trimming stripped 7 bases from V and 15 bases from J, with 7 bases between. The germline V gene encodes CDR1 LNHDA and CDR2 SQIVND (reference sequence). The CDR3 is 9 residues long. This CDR3 reads CASTPSLTF. The CDR3 bases are TGTGCCAGTACCCCTTCCCTGACTTTC.

The chain links TRBV29-1 to TRBJ2-5, with TRBD1 matching over 7 bases. Unmatched junction bases numbered 13, after V lost 6 bases and J lost 9 bases. This CDR3 region has 13 residues. Germline-derived CDR1 and CDR2 are SQVTM and ANQGSEA. CDR3 in DNA: TGCAGCGTCTGCCGGGACAGCAATCAGCCCCAGTACTTC. Protein sequence: CSVCRDSNQPQYF.